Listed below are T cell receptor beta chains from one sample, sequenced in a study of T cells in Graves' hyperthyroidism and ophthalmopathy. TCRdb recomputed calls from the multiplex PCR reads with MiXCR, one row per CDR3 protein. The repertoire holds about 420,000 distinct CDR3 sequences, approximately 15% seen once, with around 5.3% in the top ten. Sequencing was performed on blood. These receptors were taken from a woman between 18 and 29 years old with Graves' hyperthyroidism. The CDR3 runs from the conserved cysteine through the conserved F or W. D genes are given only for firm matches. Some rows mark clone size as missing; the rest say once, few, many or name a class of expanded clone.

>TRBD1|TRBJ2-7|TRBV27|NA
CASSSDRGQSYEQYF
TGTGCCAGCAGTTCCGACAGGGGCCAGTCCTACGAGCAGTACTTC
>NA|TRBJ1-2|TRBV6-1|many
CASRGVGVYGYTF
TGTGCCAGCAGGGGAGTAGGGGTCTATGGCTACACCTTC
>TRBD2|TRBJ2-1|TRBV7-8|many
CASSRGTSGPNNEQFF
TGTGCCAGCAGCAGAGGGACTAGCGGGCCCAACAATGAGCAGTTCTTC
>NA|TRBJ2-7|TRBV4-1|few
CASSQEVRSSYEQYF
TGCGCCAGCAGCCAAGAGGTCCGCAGCTCCTACGAGCAGTACTTC
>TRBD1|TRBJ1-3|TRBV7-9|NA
CASSARQGLSFGNTIYF
TGTGCCAGCAGCGCCCGACAGGGGCTCAGTTTTGGAAACACCATATATTTT
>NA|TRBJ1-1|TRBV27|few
CASRTDVKNTEAFF
TGTGCCAGCAGAACAGATGTCAAGAACACTGAAGCTTTCTTT
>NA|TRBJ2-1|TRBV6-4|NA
CASSAGDEQFF
TGTGCCAGCAGTGCGGGAGATGAGCAGTTCTTC
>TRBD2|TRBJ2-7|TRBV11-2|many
CASTPAAGADEQYF
TGTGCCAGCACCCCTGCTGCGGGAGCGGACGAGCAGTACTTC
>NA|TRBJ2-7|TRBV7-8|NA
CASTIDRTYEQYF
TGTGCCAGCACGATCGACAGGACCTACGAGCAGTACTTC
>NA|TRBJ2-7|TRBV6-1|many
CASSAQTASSYEQYF
TGTGCCAGCAGCGCCCAGACCGCAAGCTCCTACGAGCAGTACTTC
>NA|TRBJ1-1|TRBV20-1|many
CSAGNPGQSMNTEAFF
TGCAGTGCTGGTAACCCGGGGCAGAGTATGAACACTGAAGCTTTCTTT
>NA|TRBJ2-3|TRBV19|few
CASSIQSGTDTQYF
TGTGCCAGTAGTATACAATCTGGCACAGATACGCAGTATTTT
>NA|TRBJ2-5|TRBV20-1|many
CSAQGASQETQYF
TGCAGTGCCCAGGGAGCGAGCCAAGAGACCCAGTACTTC
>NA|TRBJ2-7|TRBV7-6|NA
CASSPEGGVKLGEQYF
TGTGCCAGCAGCCCCGAGGGGGGTGTCAAGTTGGGCGAGCAGTACTTC
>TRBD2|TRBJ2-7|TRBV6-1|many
CASSLAGFSGEQYF
TGTGCCAGCAGTCTAGCGGGATTTTCGGGGGAGCAGTACTTC
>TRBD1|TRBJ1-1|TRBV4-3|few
CASSQRQGKNTEAFF
TGCGCCAGCAGCCAGAGACAGGGAAAGAACACTGAAGCTTTCTTT
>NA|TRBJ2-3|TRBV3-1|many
CASSQWRGRRTDTQYF
TGTGCCAGCAGCCAGTGGCGGGGTCGACGGACAGATACGCAGTATTTT
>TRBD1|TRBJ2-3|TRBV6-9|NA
CASRMTGSSTDTQYF
TGTGCCAGCAGGATGACAGGGTCAAGCACAGATACGCAGTATTTT
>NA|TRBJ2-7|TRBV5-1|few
CASSWFPGSSSYEQYF
TGCGCCAGCAGCTGGTTCCCAGGTTCTAGCTCCTACGAGCAGTACTTC
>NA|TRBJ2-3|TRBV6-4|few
CASSESQGGDTQYF
TGTGCCAGCAGTGAAAGTCAGGGCGGAGATACGCAGTATTTT
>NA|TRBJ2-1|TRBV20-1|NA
CSADGTPSSYNEQFF
TGCAGTGCTGACGGGACCCCGAGCTCCTACAATGAGCAGTTCTTC
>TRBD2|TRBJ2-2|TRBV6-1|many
CASSSQTSGTNTGELFF
TGTGCCAGCAGTTCGCAGACTAGCGGAACGAACACCGGGGAGCTGTTTTTT
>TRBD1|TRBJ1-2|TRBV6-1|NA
CASRTGTGRGYTF
TGTGCCAGCAGAACTGGGACAGGGAGAGGCTACACCTTC